The 25 T cell receptor beta chains reported below all come from one sample, sequenced in a study of T cell responses to AZD1222 COVID-19 vaccine. Profiling relied on immunoSEQ multiplex PCR, and the TCRdb table lists in-frame clones only, not all of them. Among roughly 200,000 clones, roughly nine tenths were seen once, and the ten largest hold around 3.5%. The sequences come from peripheral blood, collected 28 days after the second AZD1222 dose. The receptors originated from an adult who received the AZD1222 COVID-19 vaccine.

This chain links TRBV7-2 with TRBJ2-3; tentative D call: TRBD2 (6 bases). This CDR3 is built from 14 residues. Germline values: CDR1 SGHTA, CDR2 FQGNSA. Trimming took off 5 bases at V and 2 bases at J, with 11 bases between the two ends. The CDR3 sequence is CASSLSGTTDTQYF. The CDR3 bases are TGTGCCAGCAGCCTTAGCGGCACCACAGATACGCAGTATTTT.

The genes are TRBV9 and TRBJ1-1; D unclear. The CDR3 contains 16 residues. Trimming cost V 0 bases and J 2 bases, with 14 bases left between them. Germline V gene lookup returns CDR1 SGDLS and CDR2 YYNGEE. CDR3 in DNA: TGTGCCAGCAGCGTAGATCCGGGAACGGGAAACACTGAAGCTTTCTTT. Translated, it gives CASSVDPGTGNTEAFF.

The chain joins TRBV27 to TRBJ2-1, with 9 bases identical to TRBD2. The J segment lost 5 bases and the V segment lost 11 bases, leaving 10 bases of the junction unmatched. The CDR3 is 14 residues long. Germline V gene data show CDR1 as MNHEY and CDR2 as SMNVEV (reference sequence). CDR3 residues: CAGPRASGNNEQFF. The CDR3 bases are TGTGCCGGGCCGAGGGCTAGCGGGAACAATGAGCAGTTCTTC.

V usage is TRBV29-1 and J usage is TRBJ2-3; 9 positions agree with TRBD2. The CDR3 has 16 amino acids. V lost 3 bases and J lost 0; bases outside the gene matches: 7. From germline, CDR1 is SQVTM and CDR2 ANQGSEA. CDR3: CSVDRREGLSTDTQYF. DNA of the CDR3: TGCAGCGTTGATCGGCGGGAGGGCCTCAGCACAGATACGCAGTATTTT.

This chain's CDR3 is CASTSGTGQPQHF. Here the CDR3 DNA reads TGCGCCAGCACATCCGGGACCGGGCAGCCCCAGCATTTT. The rearrangement uses TRBV10-2 and TRBJ1-5, with a tentative D call TRBD1 (5 bases). The ends were cut back, 7 bases at V and 7 bases at J, with 14 bases in the middle. Germline assignment: CDR1 WSHSY and CDR2 SAAADI. This CDR3 comprises 13 residues.

The V gene is TRBV30, the J gene TRBJ1-6; D gene unclear. Trimming shortened V by 0 bases and J by 11 bases, and 8 bases separated the two germline ends. The germline gives CDR1 GTSNPN, CDR2 SVGIG (reference sequence). The CDR3 runs 12 residues. The CDR3 DNA sequence: TGTGCCTGGAGTGTACGATCCCCACCCCTCCACTTT. Protein product: CAWSVRSPPLHF.

This sequence joins TRBV11-2 and TRBJ1-1; D ambiguous. The CDR3 has 11 residues. The germline V gene encodes CDR1 SGHAT and CDR2 FQNNGV. With 5 bases removed from V and 3 bases from J, the gap between germline ends came to 4 bases. In DNA, the CDR3 is TGTGCCAGCAGCCCTTACACTGAAGCTTTCTTT. Its translation: CASSPYTEAFF.

The chain employs TRBV6-5 and TRBJ2-1; the match to TRBD2 covers 8 bases. The CDR3 consists of 15 residues. CDR1 is MNHEY, CDR2 SVGAGI, per germline. The ends lost 5 bases at V and 4 bases at J; junction bases unmatched: 7. The CDR3 region has the DNA TGTGCCAGCAGTCAACGGACTAGCAGATACAATGAGCAGTTCTTC. It codes for CASSQRTSRYNEQFF.

This rearrangement joins TRBV6-5 to TRBJ1-5, with a weak D call TRBD1 (5 bases). CDR1 and CDR2 (germline): MNHEY, SVGAGI. V was clipped by 6 bases and J by 9 bases, with 21 bases between them. This CDR3 is built from 15 residues. For the CDR3, the DNA is TGTGCCAGCAGGCCGCGACGGGGACTGGGAGTGCCCCAGCATTTT. It translates to CASRPRRGLGVPQHF.

This chain joins TRBV5-4 and TRBJ2-7, with 10 bases fitting TRBD2. Germline V gene lookup returns CDR1 SGHNT and CDR2 YYREEE (reference sequence). This CDR3 has 15 amino acids. The junction had 8 bases not matched to a gene; V was cut back by 4 bases and J by 4 bases. CDR3 nucleotide sequence: TGTGCCAGCAGCCAAGGACTAGCGGTTACTTACGAGCAGTACTTC. Translating gives CASSQGLAVTYEQYF.

The V gene is TRBV28, the J gene TRBJ2-4; D is uncertain. V was shortened by 2 bases and J by 0 bases, with 11 bases between the two germline ends. The CDR3 has 16 residues. CDR1 and CDR2 (germline): MDHEN, SYDVKM. Here the CDR3 reads CASSLGQQLAKNIQYF. The CDR3 region has the DNA TGTGCCAGCAGTTTAGGGCAGCAGTTAGCCAAAAACATTCAGTACTTC.

This sequence joins TRBV7-3 and TRBJ2-1; D not resolved. The germline V gene encodes CDR1 SGHTA and CDR2 FQGTGA. The ends were cut back, 6 bases at V and 5 bases at J, with 11 bases in the middle. The CDR3 contains 13 residues. CDR3 sequence (DNA): TGTGCCAGCAGGGCTTTGGGTAACAATGAGCAGTTCTTC. It encodes CASRALGNNEQFF.

The genes are TRBV15 and TRBJ1-1; maybe TRBD1 (5 bases). V dropped 3 bases and J dropped 1 base, with 6 bases sitting between them. The germline V gene has CDR1 LNHNV and CDR2 YYDKDF (reference sequence). The CDR3 is made up of 13 amino acids. This chain's CDR3 is CATSSTGNTEAFF. The CDR3 DNA sequence: TGTGCCACCAGCAGTACAGGGAACACTGAAGCTTTCTTT.

The chain employs TRBV11-2 and TRBJ2-1, with 10 bases aligning to TRBD2. The CDR3 length is 15 residues. Germline V gene sequence: CDR1 SGHAT, CDR2 FQNNGV. The V and J ends lost 6 bases and 9 bases, in that order; junction bases with no gene match: 11. CDR3 bases: TGTGCCAGCAGAGAAGCGGGAGGGGCCCACGGTGAGCAGTTCTTC. Translation: CASREAGGAHGEQFF.

The chain employs TRBV28 and TRBJ2-7; 9 bases map to TRBD1. The CDR3 covers 14 residues. The junction had 7 bases not matched to a gene; V was cut back by 7 bases and J by 3 bases. The germline V gene encodes CDR1 MDHEN and CDR2 SYDVKM. This CDR3 is CASTQGQGNYEQYF. For the CDR3, the DNA is TGTGCCAGCACCCAGGGACAGGGAAACTACGAGCAGTACTTC. Full variable domain (rest looked up from reference TRBV28 and TRBJ2-7): DVKVTQSSRYLVKRTGEKVFLECVQDMDHENMFWYRQDPGLGLRLIYFSYDVKMKEKGDIPEGYSVSREKKERFSLILESASTNQTSMYLCASTQGQGNYEQYFGPGTRLTVT.

This sequence joins TRBV7-2 and TRBJ2-1; the D call may be TRBD1 or TRBD2 (5 bases each). This CDR3 has 15 amino acids. CDR1 is SGHTA, CDR2 FQGNSA, per germline. V was pared by 3 bases and J by 8 bases, with 17 bases between. The CDR3 coding sequence is TGTGCCAGCAGCTTTTCCGGGACCAATGGTCATGAGCAGTTCTTC. This codes for CASSFSGTNGHEQFF.

The chain has TRBV7-9 and TRBJ1-1; no reliable D call. CDR3 length equals 14 residues. Between the trimmed V and J ends, which lost 3 bases and 0 bases, there was a span of 8 bases. Per germline, CDR1 SEHNR and CDR2 FQNEAQ (reference sequence). DNA for the CDR3: TGTGCCAGCAGCTTGGGCAGTTTGAACACTGAAGCTTTCTTT. Its protein is CASSLGSLNTEAFF.

V usage is TRBV9 and J usage is TRBJ2-3, with 9 bases matching TRBD1. CDR3 length: 16 amino acids. CDR1 and CDR2 (germline): SGDLS, YYNGEE. V shed 2 bases and J 1 base; nucleotides not matched to a gene: 5. CDR3 amino acids: CASSVTGGGGTDTQYF. As DNA, the CDR3 is TGTGCCAGCAGCGTTACAGGGGGCGGTGGCACAGATACGCAGTATTTT.

J is TRBJ1-2 and V is TRBV18; TRBD1 is a possible D gene (5 bases). V shed 1 base and J shed 2 bases, with 11 bases lying between them. The CDR3 contains 15 residues. Germline CDR1 KGHSH, CDR2 LQKENI. CDR3 sequence (DNA): TGTGCCAGCTCACCACTGCAGGGCGGGAACTATGGCTACACCTTC. This translates into CASSPLQGGNYGYTF.

The chain joins TRBV5-1 to TRBJ2-7; no reliable D call. Per germline, CDR1 SGHRS and CDR2 YFSETQ. CDR3 length: 14 amino acids. V shed 5 bases and J shed 4 bases, with 16 bases lying between them. The CDR3 region has the DNA TGCGCCAGCAGGTTTTTCCTCGGGCCATACGAGCAGTACTTC. It codes for CASRFFLGPYEQYF.

With regard to this clone: The same CDR3 is also encoded by other DNA sequences in this sample. The chain joins TRBV9 to TRBJ2-3; D remains unclear. V lost 0 bases, J lost 3 bases, and 2 bases lay in between. The V gene's germline CDR1 is SGDLS and CDR2 YYNGEE. This CDR3 has 12 residues. DNA for the CDR3: TGTGCCAGCAGCGTAGGAACAGATACGCAGTATTTT. Protein product: CASSVGTDTQYF.

The chain uses TRBV5-4 and TRBJ1-3, with TRBD1 as a possible D gene (6 bases). Per the germline V gene, CDR1 is SGHNT and CDR2 is YYREEE (reference sequence). This CDR3 is built from 13 residues. V shed 4 bases and J shed 2 bases, with 7 bases lying between them. The CDR3 region is CASSRGTGNTIYF. The CDR3 DNA follows: TGTGCCAGCAGCAGGGGGACTGGAAACACCATATATTTT. Filled out from reference TRBV5-4 and TRBJ1-3, the complete variable domain reads ETGVTQSPTHLIKTRGQQVTLRCSSQSGHNTVSWYQQALGQGPQFIFQYYREEENGRGNFPPRFSGLQFPNYSSELNVNALELDDSALYLCASSRGTGNTIYFGEGSWLTVV.

The rearrangement joins TRBV13 to TRBJ1-3; D is perhaps TRBD1 (5 bases). V lost 8 bases and J lost 1, with 18 bases in between. The CDR3 covers 16 residues. Germline CDR1 and CDR2: PRHDT and FYEKMQ (reference sequence). This CDR3 is CASWRARGDSGNTIYF. CDR3 DNA: TGTGCCAGCTGGAGAGCCAGAGGGGATTCTGGAAACACCATATATTTT.

This chain uses TRBV5-4 with TRBJ1-6; 7 bases agree with TRBD1. With V trimmed by 3 bases and J by 8 bases, 2 bases remained unmatched. This CDR3 has 13 amino acids. Germline CDR1 and CDR2: SGHNT and YYREEE (reference sequence). The CDR3 DNA is TGTGCCAGCAGCTGGGACAGCGATTCACCCCTCCACTTT. Its translation: CASSWDSDSPLHF.

The gene calls are TRBV4-1 and TRBJ2-7; D is unresolved. Per germline, CDR1 MGHRA and CDR2 YSYEKL. The CDR3 is 14 residues long. V was shortened by 1 base and J by 0 bases, with 7 bases between the two germline ends. The CDR3 here is CASSQVLVSYEQYF. CDR3 in DNA: TGCGCCAGCAGCCAAGTCCTCGTCTCCTACGAGCAGTACTTC.